These T cell receptor beta chains were read from a single sample in a study of shared clonotypes between healthy human individuals. The method was immunoSEQ multiplex PCR; TCRdb's version includes in-frame clones alone and lacks a portion of them. Of about 2 million clones listed, just under 95% are singletons. Sample: naive CD8+ T cells sorted from blood. The receptors were sampled from a man aged 18-30 years in good health. Each CDR3 is given with its conserved first and last residue. A D gene is named only where the DNA matches it firmly. Not all rows give a size; the values are once, few, many and, for expanded clones, a class.

V	D	length	size	J	DNA	CDR3
TRBV7-8	TRBD2	15	.	TRBJ2-7	TGTGCCAGCAGCTTTTTTAGCGGGGGCAGCTACGAGCAGTACTTC	CASSFFSGGSYEQYF
TRBV10-3	.	16	.	TRBJ1-4	TGTGCCATCAGTGAGCTCATGGGGTCAACTAATGAAAAACTGTTTTTT	CAISELMGSTNEKLFF
TRBV4-3	.	15	.	TRBJ2-7	TGCGCCAGCAGCCAAGATCTGACAGGAGGCTACGAGCAGTACTTC	CASSQDLTGGYEQYF
TRBV28	TRBD1	16	.	TRBJ1-4	TGTGCCAGCAGCACCGGGACAGGGGGCGCTCATGAAAAACTGTTTTTT	CASSTGTGGAHEKLFF
TRBV4-1	.	15	.	TRBJ2-4	TGCGCCAGCAGCCAACAGGGGGGTGTAGCAAACATTCAGTACTTC	CASSQQGGVANIQYF
TRBV7-9	.	14	.	TRBJ2-3	TGTGCCAGCAGCCCCTGGGCGGAGACAGATACGCAGTATTTT	CASSPWAETDTQYF
TRBV7-8	.	16	.	TRBJ1-4	TGTGCCAGCAGCTTTGATGACCGAGTGATTAATGAAAAACTGTTTTTT	CASSFDDRVINEKLFF
TRBV5-4	.	15	.	TRBJ1-1	TGTGCCAGCAGCTTGGATGGCAACCCGGACACTGAAGCTTTCTTT	CASSLDGNPDTEAFF
TRBV9	TRBD1	15	.	TRBJ2-7	TGTGCCAGCAGCCCAAGGGGGTGGGACAGGGCCGAGCAGTACTTC	CASSPRGWDRAEQYF
TRBV6-1	.	17	.	TRBJ2-1	TGTGCCAGCAGTGAAGCGCGGGATCCTCCCTCCTACAATGAGCAGTTCTTC	CASSEARDPPSYNEQFF
TRBV9	TRBD1	16	.	TRBJ2-5	TGTGCCAGCAGCGACCTAGGACAGGGGAGTAAAGAGACCCAGTACTTC	CASSDLGQGSKETQYF
TRBV27	.	13	.	TRBJ1-1	TGTGCCAGCAGTTATGCGTTTAACACTGAAGCTTTCTTT	CASSYAFNTEAFF
TRBV27	TRBD2	14	.	TRBJ2-3	TGTGCCAGCCGCTTGGGGGGGGTAACAGATACGCAGTATTTT	CASRLGGVTDTQYF
TRBV19	TRBD1	14	.	TRBJ2-7	TGTGCCAGTAGTATTCGGGACAGTATGTACGAGCAGTACTTC	CASSIRDSMYEQYF
TRBV4-1	TRBD1	16	.	TRBJ2-7	TGCGCCAGCAGCCAAGTCTGGACAGGGGTTTCCTACGAGCAGTACTTC	CASSQVWTGVSYEQYF
TRBV29-1	.	14	.	TRBJ2-7	TGCAGCGCCGGGGCGTGCCAGACTACCTACGAGCAGTACTTC	CSAGACQTTYEQYF
TRBV9	.	15	once	TRBJ1-2	TGTGCCAGCAGCGTAGGAGGAGACGGCCAGTATGGCTACACCTTC	CASSVGGDGQYGYTF
TRBV6-1	.	15	.	TRBJ2-7	TGTGCCAGCAGTGAAGTCTGGGGACTCTCCTACGAGCAGTACTTC	CASSEVWGLSYEQYF
TRBV5-1	.	13	.	TRBJ1-1	TGCGCCAGCAGCTTGGTGGCAAACACTGAAGCTTTCTTT	CASSLVANTEAFF
TRBV7-6	.	17	once	TRBJ1-3	TGTGCCAGCAGCTTAGAATCTGAGGGGGGTTCTGGAAACACCATATATTTT	CASSLESEGGSGNTIYF
TRBV7-9	TRBD2	15	.	TRBJ2-1	TGTGCCAGCAGCTTACCAATGGGGGAGGGCAATGAGCAGTTCTTC	CASSLPMGEGNEQFF
TRBV5-1	.	15	.	TRBJ2-1	TGCGCCAGCAGCCCGGACAGCCCGACTTACAATGAGCAGTTCTTC	CASSPDSPTYNEQFF
TRBV6-1	TRBD2	15	.	TRBJ2-3	TGTGCCAGCAGTGGAGGGAGGGCGGACACAGATACGCAGTATTTT	CASSGGRADTDTQYF
TRBV30	.	11	.	TRBJ1-2	TGTGCCTGGATCCTCGGCTATGGCTACACCTTC	CAWILGYGYTF
TRBV30	.	13	few	TRBJ1-2	TGTGCCTGGAGTGTTTCAGGGTCGGATGGCTACACCTTC	CAWSVSGSDGYTF
TRBV27	TRBD1	14	once	TRBJ2-1	TGTGCCAGCAGTTCCCCCGGGACAGGCAATGAGCAGTTCTTC	CASSSPGTGNEQFF
TRBV6-5	.	14	.	TRBJ2-3	TGTGCCAGCAGCCTACTAGACTCGTTAGATACGCAGTATTTT	CASSLLDSLDTQYF
TRBV11-2	TRBD1	16	.	TRBJ1-3	TGTGCCAGCAGCCTCCACAGGGGCAGCTCTGGAAACACCATATATTTT	CASSLHRGSSGNTIYF
TRBV6-6	TRBD2	14	once	TRBJ2-2	TGTGCCACCCACCAAACTAGCGTCGTCGGGGAGCTGTTTTTT	CATHQTSVVGELFF
TRBV4-3	.	13	.	TRBJ2-1	TGCGCCAGCAGCCAAGACCTATACAATGAGCAGTTCTTC	CASSQDLYNEQFF
TRBV5-6	.	15	.	TRBJ2-1	TGTGCCAGCAGCTCCGGAGTGGGGGGTTGGGATGAGCAGTTCTTC	CASSSGVGGWDEQFF
TRBV29-1	.	13	once	TRBJ2-5	TGCAGCGTTGAAACTGGGGGCGAAGAGACCCAGTACTTC	CSVETGGEETQYF